This T cell receptor beta chain was documented in a study of shared clonotypes between healthy human individuals. Study-wide background: Two women and three men aged 18 to 49 made up the donors. Overall study results and limits: Sharing across a few donors was seen in about 5% of naive CD4 clonotypes.

The assay was immunoSEQ multiplex PCR, and TCRdb's table has in-frame clones only and misses some. This repertoire shows about 2.1 million clones, around 93% found once; its top ten account for around 1.8%. Positive CCR7 selection of CD45RO-negative cells yielded the naive CD8 cells, and terminally differentiated effector memory CD45RA+ cells were excluded. Concerning this clone itself: Its target is unknown.

CDR3 length equals 11 residues. Trimming stripped 4 bases from V and 10 bases from J, with 10 bases between. Germline CDR1 and CDR2: MDHEN and SYDVKM. Sequences were obtained from naive CD8+ T cells from PBMCs. The rearrangement uses TRBV28 and TRBJ1-1; no clear D gene. The clonotype comes from a man in his late teens or twenties in good health. Some clones in this sample may be carry-over from other donors' samples. The DNA for the CDR3 is TGTGCCAGCAGTTCCGGATGGGGAGCTTTCTTT. This gives the protein CASSSGWGAFF.